This TCR beta chain was sequenced in a study of blood T cell repertoires in COVID-19. Study background: Italy, Spain and the United States were the sources of the convalescent and acute COVID-19 samples. In each case, the material was cDNA or gDNA derived from T cells, B-cell-depleted T cells, or PBMCs.

This CDR3 region has 16 residues. The ends were cut back, 0 bases at V and 3 bases at J, with 12 bases in the middle. CDR1 and CDR2 (germline): MGHRA, YSYEKL. Original processing notes: Nucleated cell number was recorded as an estimate derived from reference gene primer amplification. TCRdb's table, derived via immunoSEQ multiplex PCR, lists solely in-frame clones and lacks some. Clone size and the V and J calls come from that table; the DNA yielded D and trimming. Of under 150,000 clones in the sample, around 80% were seen once. The receptor's source is a man aged 70-80 years with active or convalescent COVID-19. Sequencing was done on a sample of peripheral blood. The genes are TRBV4-1 and TRBJ1-5; D is undetermined. The DNA for the CDR3 is TGCGCCAGCAGCCAAGATCTTTCAGGTCACAATCAGCCCCAGCATTTT. Encoded protein: CASSQDLSGHNQPQHF.